The 11 T cell receptor beta chains reported below all come from one sample, sequenced in a study of blood T cell repertoires in COVID-19. Sequencing was performed with immunoSEQ multiplex PCR; in TCRdb, only in-frame clones are kept and a portion is missing. The sample yields just under 150,000 clones, 84% seen once. Input material: peripheral blood. These receptors all come from a human donor in a cohort sampled during active COVID-19.

The V and J genes are TRBV5-5 and TRBJ1-5, with D perhaps TRBD1 (6 bases). The germline gives CDR1 SGHKS, CDR2 YYEKEE (reference sequence). Trimming took off 4 bases at V and 1 base at J, with 12 bases between the two ends. The CDR3 has 15 residues. The CDR3, as DNA: TGTGCCAGCAGCCGGGGGGCGGTCAGCAATCAGCCCCAGCATTTT. Amino acids: CASSRGAVSNQPQHF.

The chain has TRBV5-1 and TRBJ1-1, with D perhaps matching TRBD1 (5 bases). The CDR3 is 15 residues long. Trimming removed 0 bases from V and 6 bases from J, with 15 bases in between. The germline V gene has CDR1 SGHRS and CDR2 YFSETQ. The CDR3 loop reads CASSLVVAGFAEAFF. In DNA, the CDR3 is TGCGCCAGCAGCTTGGTCGTGGCAGGGTTTGCTGAAGCTTTCTTT.

This clone was seen only once. This chain uses TRBV5-1 with TRBJ1-3; no clear D. This CDR3 is built from 13 residues. The V end lost 0 bases, the J end lost 6 bases, and 7 bases lay between the germline ends. The germline gives CDR1 SGHRS, CDR2 YFSETQ. CDR3 sequence reads: CASSLGGENTIYF. In nucleotides, the CDR3 is TGCGCCAGCAGCTTGGGGGGAGAAAACACCATATATTTT.

Written as DNA, the CDR3 is TGTGCCAGCAGCCAAGATCAGGGCGGCCGCACAGATACGCAGTATTTT. Residues: CASSQDQGGRTDTQYF. The rearrangement uses TRBV3-1 (or the pseudogene TRBV3-2) and TRBJ2-3; D perhaps matches TRBD1 (5 bases). CDR3 length: 16 amino acids. Germline V gene sequence: CDR1 LGHDT, CDR2 YNNKEL (reference sequence). V lost 0 bases to trimming and J lost 1 base, with 11 bases between them.

The CDR3 nucleotides are TGTGCCAGCAGCCTTGGCTGGGACATGAATGTTCGTAATGAAAAACTGTTTTTT. This translates into CASSLGWDMNVRNEKLFF. The J gene is TRBJ1-4, the V gene TRBV7-9, with a tentative D call TRBD1 (6 bases). The germline V gene encodes CDR1 SEHNR and CDR2 FQNEAQ (reference sequence). There are 18 residues in the CDR3. Trimming pared 5 bases from V and 4 bases from J, leaving 23 bases between. Full variable domain (outside the CDR3, taken from reference TRBV7-9 and TRBJ1-4): DTGVSQNPRHKITKRGQNVTFRCDPISEHNRLYWYRQTLGQGPEFLTYFQNEAQLEKSRLLSDRFSAERPKGSFSTLEIQRTEQGDSAMYLCASSLGWDMNVRNEKLFFGSGTQLSVL.

This clone was seen more than once but under ten times. The gene calls are TRBV5-1 and TRBJ2-7, with 7 bases matching TRBD2. Germline trimming cut 2 bases from V and 5 bases from J; bases unmatched to any gene: 4. The germline V gene has CDR1 SGHRS and CDR2 YFSETQ. The CDR3 length is 13 residues. The CDR3 DNA follows: TGCGCCAGCAGCTTTAGCGGGTGGCACGAGCAGTACTTC. Its translation is CASSFSGWHEQYF. The full variable domain, completed using reference TRBV5-1 and TRBJ2-7, is KAGVTQTPRYLIKTRGQQVTLSCSPISGHRSVSWYQQTPGQGLQFLFEYFSETQRNKGNFPGRFSGRQFSNSRSEMNVSTLELGDSALYLCASSFSGWHEQYFGPGTRLTVT.

The chain combines TRBV24-1 with TRBJ2-7; TRBD1 aligns across 7 bases. CDR1 and CDR2 (germline): KGHDR, SFDVKD. The trim removed 6 bases at V and 0 bases at J, leaving 1 base unmatched. The CDR3 is 13 amino acids. The CDR3 loop reads CATSRQGSYEQYF. CDR3 bases: TGTGCCACCAGTCGACAGGGCTCCTACGAGCAGTACTTC.

V gene TRBV5-1 combines with J gene TRBJ2-5; a weak D match, TRBD1 (5 bases). Germline V CDR1 and CDR2: SGHRS, YFSETQ. The CDR3 consists of 15 residues. V gave up 0 bases and J gave up 0 bases, with 9 bases separating them. Written as DNA, the CDR3 is TGCGCCAGCAGCTTGGCGGCAGGGAACCAAGAGACCCAGTACTTC. Amino acid sequence: CASSLAAGNQETQYF. Complete variable domain (other parts from reference TRBV5-1 and TRBJ2-5): KAGVTQTPRYLIKTRGQQVTLSCSPISGHRSVSWYQQTPGQGLQFLFEYFSETQRNKGNFPGRFSGRQFSNSRSEMNVSTLELGDSALYLCASSLAAGNQETQYFGPGTRLLVL.

The V gene is TRBV6-5, the J gene TRBJ2-1; 11 positions agree with TRBD2. V lost 6 bases and J lost 9; bases outside the gene matches: 10. The CDR3 extends over 15 amino acids. CDR1 and CDR2 from the germline V gene are MNHEY and SVGAGI. Here the CDR3 reads CASSPLAGGLIEQFF. CDR3 coding DNA: TGTGCCAGCAGCCCCTTAGCGGGGGGGCTTATTGAGCAGTTCTTC.

The chain joins TRBV18 to TRBJ1-2; D is ambiguous. Germline CDR1 KGHSH, CDR2 LQKENI. The germline V and J ends were trimmed by 6 bases and 4 bases, with 9 bases remaining between them. The CDR3 covers 12 residues. The CDR3 loop reads CASSEGAYGYTF. CDR3 DNA sequence: TGTGCCAGCTCCGAAGGAGCCTATGGCTACACCTTC.

This chain joins TRBV6-1 and TRBJ2-7; D remains ambiguous. The germline CDR1 and CDR2 sequences are MNHNS and SASEGT. The germline V and J ends were trimmed by 1 base and 6 bases, with 13 bases remaining between them. The CDR3 sequence is 14 residues long. The CDR3: CASSEVSLPGEQYV. CDR3 nucleotide sequence: TGTGCCAGCAGTGAAGTTTCACTGCCGGGCGAGCAGTACGTC.